This TCR beta chain was captured in a study of beta chain features in type 1 diabetes. Findings of the study overall: Fewer insertions but more deletions were seen at VDJ junctions in type 1 diabetes patients. When Type 1 diabetes patients were examined, their TCRB CDR3s proved moderately but significantly shorter in all four CD4+ subsets.

cDNA synthesis used the whole RNA isolate, giving expressed TCRB sequences. TCRdb keeps only in-frame clones here, not all; method: immunoSEQ multiplex PCR. The sample consists of under 400,000 clones, about 20% of them appearing once. Only a few counts were recorded for this clone. Its antigen is not identified. The germline gives CDR1 SGHVS, CDR2 FQNEAQ. The CDR3 is made up of 15 amino acids. V dropped 4 bases and J dropped 3; count of bases not matched to a gene: 7. Each donor gave one heparinised blood draw averaging roughly 100 mL. The source is a woman aged 18-29 years in good health. The V gene is TRBV7-8, the J gene TRBJ2-3; 7 positions agree with TRBD2. Sequenced input: naive CD4+ T cells from blood. The CDR3 region has the DNA TGTGCCAGCAGCTCCTGGAAGGGAGGGACAGATACGCAGTATTTT. It encodes CASSSWKGGTDTQYF.